A single sample gave rise to the 24 T cell receptor beta chains below, sequenced in a study of shared clonotypes between healthy human individuals. Naive CD8 cells, CD45RO-negative and positively selected for CCR7, excluded terminally differentiated effector memory CD45RA+ cells. Repertoires were generated with immunoSEQ multiplex PCR, while TCRdb's copy carries only in-frame clones and drops some. The table shows roughly 2,000,000 clones, with approximately 95% occurring only once. The sample consisted of naive CD8+ T cells sorted from blood. These receptors all come from a man between 18 and 29 years old in good health.

V and J are TRBV7-3 and TRBJ2-1; D is unresolved. Germline loops: CDR1 SGHTA, CDR2 FQGTGA. This CDR3 has 13 amino acids. The germline V and J ends were trimmed by 5 bases and 1 base, with 6 bases remaining between them. CDR3 DNA sequence: TGTGCCAGCAGCCCCACTTCCTACAATGAGCAGTTCTTC. Protein: CASSPTSYNEQFF.

This clone has only one observation. The same CDR3 can be traced to other DNA sequences in this sample. The CDR3 loop is CASSYSLGLQETQYF. The CDR3 nucleotides read TGTGCCAGCAGTTACTCTCTTGGACTACAAGAGACCCAGTACTTC. This sequence joins TRBV6-5 and TRBJ2-5; D might be TRBD2 (6 bases). The CDR3 length is 15 residues. CDR1 is MNHEY, CDR2 SVGAGI, per germline. Trimming removed 0 bases from V and 2 bases from J, with 10 bases in between.

The chain joins TRBV27 to TRBJ2-7; D is perhaps TRBD1 (5 bases). CDR3 length: 13 amino acids. Trimming removed 3 bases at V and 3 bases at J, with 9 bases between. The germline CDR1 and CDR2 sequences are MNHEY and SMNVEV (reference sequence). The CDR3: CASSFDSVYEQYF. CDR3 coding DNA: TGTGCCAGCAGTTTCGACAGTGTCTACGAGCAGTACTTC.

This chain links TRBV28 with TRBJ2-7; D is unclear. Deletions cut 2 bases from V and 5 bases from J, with 7 bases between. Germline CDR1 and CDR2: MDHEN and SYDVKM. The CDR3 is 12 amino acids. CDR3 residues: CASSLVQDEQYF. CDR3 DNA sequence: TGTGCCAGCAGTTTAGTCCAGGACGAGCAGTACTTC. Combining the CDR3 with reference TRBV28 and TRBJ2-7 gives the whole variable domain DVKVTQSSRYLVKRTGEKVFLECVQDMDHENMFWYRQDPGLGLRLIYFSYDVKMKEKGDIPEGYSVSREKKERFSLILESASTNQTSMYLCASSLVQDEQYFGPGTRLTVT.

A word on this clone: Distinct nucleotide sequences in the sample also encode this CDR3. The chain combines TRBV27 with TRBJ2-7; 8 bases fit TRBD1. From germline, CDR1 is MNHEY and CDR2 SMNVEV (reference sequence). V lost 5 bases, J lost 4 bases, and 7 bases stayed unmatched. The CDR3 length is 14 residues. The CDR3 bases are TGTGCCAGCAGTCCAGGACAGGGATTATACGAGCAGTACTTC. Translating it yields CASSPGQGLYEQYF.

This rearrangement joins TRBV30 to TRBJ2-1; 9 bases align to TRBD2. The CDR3 covers 11 residues. Looked up from germline, CDR1 is GTSNPN and CDR2 is SVGIG (reference sequence). Unmatched junction bases numbered 1, after V lost 5 bases and J lost 8 bases. The DNA for the CDR3 is TGTGCCTGGTTAGCGGGAGATGAGCAGTTCTTC. This gives the protein CAWLAGDEQFF.

This chain uses TRBV6-6 with TRBJ2-5, with D unclear. Germline loops: CDR1 MNHNY, CDR2 SVGAGI (reference sequence). V was clipped by 6 bases and J by 1 base, with 6 bases between them. The CDR3 sequence is 12 residues long. This CDR3 reads CASSTIQETQYF. The CDR3 DNA is TGTGCCAGCAGCACCATCCAAGAGACCCAGTACTTC.

The V and J genes are TRBV13 and TRBJ2-2, with 7 bases identical to TRBD2. CDR3 length: 16 residues. V was clipped by 6 bases and J by 0 bases; unmatched bases: 7. Germline V gene data show CDR1 as PRHDT and CDR2 as FYEKMQ (reference sequence). The CDR3 coding sequence is TGTGCCAGCAGTCCCTGGGGGGGTGCGAACACCGGGGAGCTGTTTTTT. Protein sequence: CASSPWGGANTGELFF.

This sequence joins TRBV10-2 and TRBJ1-6, with D unclear. Germline V gene sequence: CDR1 WSHSY, CDR2 SAAADI. This CDR3 contains 15 residues. Trimming took 0 bases from V and 6 from J, leaving 9 bases between them. CDR3 sequence reads: CASSESSHPNSPLHF. Written as DNA, the CDR3 is TGCGCCAGCAGTGAGTCGTCACACCCTAATTCACCCCTCCACTTT.

This chain connects TRBV13 to TRBJ1-6, with D tentatively TRBD1 (6 bases). CDR3 length equals 16 residues. The V and J ends lost 1 base and 8 bases respectively, with 15 bases between them. Germline loops: CDR1 PRHDT, CDR2 FYEKMQ (reference sequence). Written as DNA, the CDR3 is TGTGCCAGCAGCTTAGTGGGGGCGGGGAACTATTCACCCCTCCACTTT. Encoded protein: CASSLVGAGNYSPLHF.

The chain couples TRBV2 to TRBJ2-2; tentative D call: TRBD1 (5 bases). V lost 6 bases and J lost 1, with 15 bases in between. Germline V gives CDR1 SNHLY, CDR2 FYNNEI. The CDR3 extends over 16 amino acids. CDR3 in DNA: TGTGCCAGCAGACCCGTGACAGTAATGAACACCGGGGAGCTGTTTTTT. Protein sequence: CASRPVTVMNTGELFF.

Note on this clone: Other DNA sequences within the sample encode an identical CDR3. The chain is built from TRBV28 and TRBJ1-2; 9 nucleotides line up with TRBD1. The CDR3 covers 13 residues. The trim removed 5 bases at V and 8 bases at J, leaving 6 bases unmatched. Per the germline V gene, CDR1 is MDHEN and CDR2 is SYDVKM. CDR3: CASSLGQGWGYTF. CDR3 DNA sequence: TGTGCCAGCAGTCTCGGACAGGGGTGGGGCTACACCTTC.

This clone was seen only once. The V and J genes are TRBV18 and TRBJ2-5; D ambiguous. Between the trimmed V and J ends, which lost 5 bases and 1 base, there was a span of 17 bases. The germline V gene encodes CDR1 KGHSH and CDR2 LQKENI. This CDR3 has 16 residues. DNA of the CDR3: TGTGCCAGCTCAGACCTGATTTATAAGGGCCAAGAGACCCAGTACTTC. The encoded protein is CASSDLIYKGQETQYF.

The chain carries TRBV7-9 and TRBJ2-7; D is possibly TRBD1 (5 bases). Per the germline V gene, CDR1 is SEHNR and CDR2 is FQNEAQ (reference sequence). CDR3 length: 14 residues. V lost 6 bases, J lost 6 bases, and 18 bases lay in between. In nucleotides, the CDR3 is TGTGCCAGCAGTTTTGTGACACCAGGGCCCGAGCAGTACTTC. Its protein product is CASSFVTPGPEQYF.

The chain has TRBV11-2 and TRBJ1-2; possibly TRBD1 for D (5 bases). This CDR3 region has 16 residues. V lost 5 bases to trimming and J lost 4 bases, with 20 bases between them. Germline V CDR1 and CDR2: SGHAT, FQNNGV. CDR3 region: CASSSKGADNTYGYTF. CDR3 nucleotides: TGTGCCAGCAGCAGTAAAGGGGCGGACAACACCTATGGCTACACCTTC. Drawing the rest from reference TRBV11-2 and TRBJ1-2, the complete variable domain is EAGVAQSPRYKIIEKRQSVAFWCNPISGHATLYWYQQILGQGPKLLIQFQNNGVVDDSQLPKDRFSAERLKGVDSTLKIQPAKLEDSAVYLCASSSKGADNTYGYTFGSGTRLTVV.

The chain recombines TRBV6-6 with TRBJ2-7, with D unclear. The CDR3 is made up of 11 amino acids. Germline assignment: CDR1 MNHNY and CDR2 SVGAGI (reference sequence). Trimming pared 6 bases from V and 3 bases from J, leaving 6 bases between. As DNA, the CDR3 is TGTGCCAGCAGCACCTACTACGAGCAGTACTTC. This gives the protein CASSTYYEQYF.

This chain joins TRBV2 and TRBJ1-5; no definite D call. V dropped 4 bases and J dropped 4 bases, with 11 bases sitting between them. This CDR3 is 14 amino acids long. Germline values: CDR1 SNHLY, CDR2 FYNNEI. The CDR3 protein is CASSGRQPNQPQHF. The CDR3 DNA is TGTGCCAGCAGTGGAAGGCAGCCTAATCAGCCCCAGCATTTT.

This clone was observed once. The chain joins TRBV5-8 to TRBJ2-5, with TRBD1 identical over 9 bases. CDR3 length: 15 amino acids. Per the germline V gene, CDR1 is SGHTS and CDR2 is YDEGEE. V was pared by 2 bases and J by 4 bases, with 6 bases of the junction left unmatched. The CDR3 sequence: CASSFGQGRGETQYF. CDR3 in DNA: TGTGCCAGCAGCTTTGGACAGGGGAGGGGAGAGACCCAGTACTTC.

The rearrangement uses TRBV10-2 and TRBJ2-7; 7 bases are a match to TRBD2. V lost 11 bases and J lost 1; bases outside the gene matches: 8. The germline V gene encodes CDR1 WSHSY and CDR2 SAAADI. CDR3 size: 13 residues. DNA of the CDR3: TGCGCCGGGGGACCGGGACTATCCTACGAGCAGTACTTC. Amino acids: CAGGPGLSYEQYF.

The chain links TRBV27 to TRBJ1-1; maybe TRBD1 (5 bases). The CDR3 is made up of 16 amino acids. Germline V gene data show CDR1 as MNHEY and CDR2 as SMNVEV (reference sequence). V dropped 0 bases and J dropped 0 bases, with 11 bases sitting between them. The CDR3 loop reads CASSLSPRDLNTEAFF. The CDR3, as DNA: TGTGCCAGCAGTTTATCCCCGCGGGACCTGAACACTGAAGCTTTCTTT.

The chain links TRBV27 to TRBJ2-7; 8 nucleotides align to TRBD1. There are 15 residues in the CDR3. The V and J ends lost 3 bases and 0 bases, in that order; junction bases with no gene match: 4. Germline-derived CDR1 and CDR2 are MNHEY and SMNVEV (reference sequence). CDR3 in DNA: TGTGCCAGCAGTTTGGGGACAGGAAACTCCTACGAGCAGTACTTC. It specifies CASSLGTGNSYEQYF.

On this clone itself: The same CDR3 arises from other DNA sequences in this sample as well. The rearrangement uses TRBV6-5 and TRBJ2-5; D call uncertain. The V gene's germline CDR1 is MNHEY and CDR2 SVGAGI. The CDR3 length is 14 residues. Trimming left V 3 bases short and J 2 bases short, with 10 bases between. For the CDR3, the DNA is TGTGCCAGCAGTTATCGGGTCGGTCAAGAGACCCAGTACTTC. This encodes CASSYRVGQETQYF.

The rearrangement uses TRBV11-2 and TRBJ2-1; D gene unclear. V lost 4 bases and J lost 10, with 11 bases in between. The germline gives CDR1 SGHAT, CDR2 FQNNGV. This CDR3 contains 12 residues. The CDR3 region is CASSWLRTEQFF. In DNA, the CDR3 is TGTGCCAGCAGCTGGTTGAGGACCGAGCAGTTCTTC. Drawing the rest from reference TRBV11-2 and TRBJ2-1, the complete variable domain is EAGVAQSPRYKIIEKRQSVAFWCNPISGHATLYWYQQILGQGPKLLIQFQNNGVVDDSQLPKDRFSAERLKGVDSTLKIQPAKLEDSAVYLCASSWLRTEQFFGPGTRLTVL.

The rearrangement uses TRBV6-5 and TRBJ2-7; 9 nucleotides match TRBD2. The CDR3 consists of 14 residues. J was trimmed by 6 bases and V by 9 bases; bases with no gene match: 12. Germline V CDR1 and CDR2: MNHEY, SVGAGI. The CDR3 DNA follows: TGTGCCAGTATACGGGTAGCGGGAGACGGCGAGCAGTACTTC. Translation: CASIRVAGDGEQYF.